Following are 5 T cell receptor beta chains from one sample sequenced in a study of brain T cells in children with intractable seizures. The protocol was immunoSEQ multiplex PCR, while the TCRdb copy is restricted to in-frame clones and leaves out a portion. The sample carries about 340,000 clones, over 90% recorded once. Indicated time point: blood from clinic visit 5 months post-surgery; TSC patient then seizure free. Sequences were derived from peripheral blood, sampled about 5 months after surgery. The receptors originated from a boy under two years old with tuberous sclerosis and intractable seizures.

This clone has more than one count but fewer than ten. The chain uses TRBV6-2 or TRBV6-3 and TRBJ1-2; D is uncertain. V was shortened by 4 bases and J by 8 bases, with 11 bases between the two germline ends. The CDR3 consists of 12 residues. Germline CDR1 and CDR2: MNHEY and SVGEGT. The CDR3 bases are TGTGCCAGCAGTTTATCCGGGCACGGCTACACCTTC. This translates into CASSLSGHGYTF.

The rearrangement joins TRBV19 to TRBJ1-1, with 7 nucleotides matching TRBD1. The V segment lost 9 bases and the J segment 1 base; nucleotides outside the gene matches: 5. Per germline, CDR1 LNHDA and CDR2 SQIVND (reference sequence). CDR3 length: 13 residues. Written as DNA, the CDR3 is TGTGCCAGCCAACAGGGGCCGAACACTGAAGCTTTCTTT. Protein product: CASQQGPNTEAFF.

The CDR3 bases are TGTGCCAGCAGCAACGGACGGAAACTAGCGGGGGCGAGCTCCTACAATGAGCAGTTCTTC. The encoded protein is CASSNGRKLAGASSYNEQFF. The chain employs TRBV3-1 (or the pseudogene TRBV3-2) and TRBJ2-1; 11 bases fit TRBD2. After removal of 5 bases from V and 0 bases from J, the junction contained 15 bases not matched to a gene. Looked up from germline, CDR1 is LGHDT and CDR2 is YNNKEL (reference sequence). The CDR3 sequence is 20 residues long.

This clone was found a few times. The chain links TRBV5-1 to TRBJ1-2; weak D call: TRBD1 (5 bases). V lost 0 bases, J lost 2 bases, and 14 bases lay in between. Germline V gene data show CDR1 as SGHRS and CDR2 as YFSETQ. This CDR3 is 16 amino acids long. The CDR3 DNA follows: TGCGCCAGCAGCTTGGCCGCACGGGGCGGGAACTATGGCTACACCTTC. This encodes CASSLAARGGNYGYTF.

The V call is TRBV19, the J call TRBJ2-7; 7 bases fit TRBD1. From germline, CDR1 is LNHDA and CDR2 SQIVND (reference sequence). V shed 4 bases and J 0 bases; nucleotides not matched to a gene: 3. The CDR3 contains 14 residues. The CDR3 loop reads CASSTGTDSYEQYF. CDR3 coding DNA: TGTGCCAGTAGTACAGGGACAGACTCCTACGAGCAGTACTTC.